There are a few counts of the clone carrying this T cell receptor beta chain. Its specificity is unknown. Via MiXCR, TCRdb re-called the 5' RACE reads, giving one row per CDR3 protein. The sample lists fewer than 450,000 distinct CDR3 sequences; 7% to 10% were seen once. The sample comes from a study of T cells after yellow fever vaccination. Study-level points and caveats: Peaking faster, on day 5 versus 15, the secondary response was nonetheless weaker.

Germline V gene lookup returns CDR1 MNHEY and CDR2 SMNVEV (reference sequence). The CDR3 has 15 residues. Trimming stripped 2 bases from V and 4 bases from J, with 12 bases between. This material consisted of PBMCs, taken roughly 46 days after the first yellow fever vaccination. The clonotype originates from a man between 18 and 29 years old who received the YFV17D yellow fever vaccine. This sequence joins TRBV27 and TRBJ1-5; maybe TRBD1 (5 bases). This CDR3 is CASSLGVSGNQPQHF. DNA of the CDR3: TGTGCCAGCAGTTTAGGGGTATCAGGGAATCAGCCCCAGCATTTT.